This T cell receptor (beta chain) was profiled in a study of T cell responses to AZD1222 COVID-19 vaccine. Some second doses came at about 4 weeks and others at about 12 weeks; these were pooled. This clone was seen just once. The target antigen is unknown. Libraries were prepared by immunoSEQ multiplex PCR; TCRdb keeps only in-frame clonotypes and omits some of them. The table has more than 150,000 clones, around 90% seen once. This CDR3 is built from 11 residues. The germline V gene has CDR1 LNHDA and CDR2 SQIVND (reference sequence). V lost 5 bases to trimming and J lost 7 bases, with 8 bases between them. Study observations and caveats: Two AZD1222 doses significantly raised spike-specific TCR breadth and depth over controls. A reported finding is that nearly half of spike-specific TCRs target unmutated variant regions. At baseline, just a handful of AZD1222 recipients tested seropositive.

Material: peripheral blood, obtained 28 days after the second AZD1222 dose. This chain connects TRBV19 to TRBJ1-2, with D possibly TRBD1 on 5 matching bases. The TCR comes from an adult who received the AZD1222 COVID-19 vaccine. The CDR3 DNA follows: TGTGCCAGTAGTTCCGGGGGTGGCTACACCTTC. As protein: CASSSGGGYTF. The full variable domain, rest sourced from reference TRBV19 and TRBJ1-2, is DGGITQSPKYLFRKEGQNVTLSCEQNLNHDAMYWYRQDPGQGLRLIYYSQIVNDFQKGDIAEGYSVSREKKESFPLTVTSAQKNPTAFYLCASSSGGGYTFGSGTRLTVV.